This T cell receptor beta chain was documented in a study of blood T cell repertoires in COVID-19. Study information: The samples span acute and convalescent COVID-19 from the United States, Italy and Spain.

Germline trimming cut 6 bases from V and 2 bases from J; bases unmatched to any gene: 4. There are 14 residues in the CDR3. Germline CDR1 WNHNN, CDR2 SYGVQD (reference sequence). Study members were between about 18 and 95 years old and lived in over 20 US regions. People in the exposed group encountered a COVID-19 case within 2 weeks before entering the study. How the authors handled the data: Estimation of nucleated cell counts was performed using reference gene primer amplification. TCRdb's table, derived via immunoSEQ multiplex PCR, lists solely in-frame clones and lacks some. That table supplies the V and J calls and clone size; D and trimming were determined from the DNA. The sample consists of about 200,000 clones, roughly 80% of them appearing once.

Sequencing was done on a sample of PBMCs or T cells enriched from blood (not recorded which). The sequence was collected from a woman aged 50 to 60 who had been exposed to COVID-19. The rearrangement joins TRBV10-1 to TRBJ2-3; 8 bases fit TRBD2. The CDR3 DNA is TGCGCCAGCAGCCCCGGGGGGGCCACAGATACGCAGTATTTT. Encoded protein: CASSPGGATDTQYF.